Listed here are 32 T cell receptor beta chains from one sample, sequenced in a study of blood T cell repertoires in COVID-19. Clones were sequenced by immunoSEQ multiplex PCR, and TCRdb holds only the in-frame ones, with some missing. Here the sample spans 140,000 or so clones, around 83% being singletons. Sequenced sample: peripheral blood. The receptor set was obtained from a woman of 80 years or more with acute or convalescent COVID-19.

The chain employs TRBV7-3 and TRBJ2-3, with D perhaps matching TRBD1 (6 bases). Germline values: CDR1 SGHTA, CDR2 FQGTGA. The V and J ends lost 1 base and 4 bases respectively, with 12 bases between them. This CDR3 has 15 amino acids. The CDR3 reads CASSLRGRGADTQYF. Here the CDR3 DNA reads TGTGCCAGCAGCTTAAGGGGCAGGGGAGCAGATACGCAGTATTTT. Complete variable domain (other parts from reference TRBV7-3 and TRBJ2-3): GAGVSQTPSNKVTEKGKYVELRCDPISGHTALYWYRQSLGQGPEFLIYFQGTGAADDSGLPNDRFFAVRPEGSVSTLKIQRTERGDSAVYLCASSLRGRGADTQYFGPGTRLTVL.

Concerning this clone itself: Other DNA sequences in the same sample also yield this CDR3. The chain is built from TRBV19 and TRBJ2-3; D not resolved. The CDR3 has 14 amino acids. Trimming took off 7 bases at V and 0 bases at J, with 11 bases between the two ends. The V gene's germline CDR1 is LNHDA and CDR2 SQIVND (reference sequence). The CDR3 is CASTPTSSTDTQYF. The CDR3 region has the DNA TGTGCCAGTACTCCGACAAGCAGCACAGATACGCAGTATTTT.

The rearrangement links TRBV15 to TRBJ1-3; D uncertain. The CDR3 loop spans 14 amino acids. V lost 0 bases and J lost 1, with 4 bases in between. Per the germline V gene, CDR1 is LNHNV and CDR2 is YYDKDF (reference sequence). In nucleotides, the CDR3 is TGTGCCACCAGCAGAGATCGTTCTGGAAACACCATATATTTT. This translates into CATSRDRSGNTIYF.

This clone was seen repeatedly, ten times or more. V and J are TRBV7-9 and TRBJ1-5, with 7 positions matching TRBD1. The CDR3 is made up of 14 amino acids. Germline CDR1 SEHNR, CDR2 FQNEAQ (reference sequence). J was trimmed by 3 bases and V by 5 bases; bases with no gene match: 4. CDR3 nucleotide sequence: TGTGCCAGCAGCCCTGGGACAGCCAATCAGCCCCAGCATTTT. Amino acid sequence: CASSPGTANQPQHF.

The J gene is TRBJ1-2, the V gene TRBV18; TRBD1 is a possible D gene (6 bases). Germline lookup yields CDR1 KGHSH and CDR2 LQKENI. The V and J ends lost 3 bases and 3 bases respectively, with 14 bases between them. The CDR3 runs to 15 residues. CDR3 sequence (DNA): TGTGCCAGCTCACCGGCCGGGGGGCCTGACTATGGCTACACCTTC. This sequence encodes CASSPAGGPDYGYTF.

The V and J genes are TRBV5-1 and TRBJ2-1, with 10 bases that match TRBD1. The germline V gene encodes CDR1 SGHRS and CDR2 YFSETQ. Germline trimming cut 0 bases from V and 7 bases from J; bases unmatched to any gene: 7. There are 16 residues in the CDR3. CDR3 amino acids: CASSLGPGQGLNEQFF. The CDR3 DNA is TGCGCCAGCAGCTTGGGGCCGGGACAGGGGTTAAATGAGCAGTTCTTC.

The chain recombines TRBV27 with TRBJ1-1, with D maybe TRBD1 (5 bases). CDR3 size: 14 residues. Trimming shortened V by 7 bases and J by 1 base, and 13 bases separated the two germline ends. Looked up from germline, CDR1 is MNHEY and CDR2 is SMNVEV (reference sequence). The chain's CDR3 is CASNLGGSNTEAFF. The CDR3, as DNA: TGTGCCAGCAACCTGGGGGGGTCGAACACTGAAGCTTTCTTT.

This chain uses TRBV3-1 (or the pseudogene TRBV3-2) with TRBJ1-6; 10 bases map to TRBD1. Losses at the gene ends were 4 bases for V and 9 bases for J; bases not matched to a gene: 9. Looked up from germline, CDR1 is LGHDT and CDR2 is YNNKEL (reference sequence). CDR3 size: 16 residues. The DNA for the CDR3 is TGTGCCAGCAGCCGTTCTCGGGGACAGGGGACTTCACCCCTCCACTTT. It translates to CASSRSRGQGTSPLHF.

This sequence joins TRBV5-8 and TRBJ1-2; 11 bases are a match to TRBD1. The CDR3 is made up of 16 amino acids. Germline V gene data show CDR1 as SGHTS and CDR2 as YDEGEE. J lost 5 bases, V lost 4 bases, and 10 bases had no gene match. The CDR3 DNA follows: TGTGCCAGCAGCCCCAGGACAGGGGGCCCTGTTTATGGCTACACCTTC. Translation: CASSPRTGGPVYGYTF.

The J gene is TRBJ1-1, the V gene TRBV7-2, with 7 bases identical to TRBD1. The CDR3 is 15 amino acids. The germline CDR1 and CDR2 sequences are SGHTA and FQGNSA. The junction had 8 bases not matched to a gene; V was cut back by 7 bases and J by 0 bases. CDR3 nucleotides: TGTGCCAGCAACTCCGAGGGGGCCATGAACACTGAAGCTTTCTTT. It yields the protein CASNSEGAMNTEAFF. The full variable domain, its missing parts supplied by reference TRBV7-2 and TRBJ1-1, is GAGVSQSPSNKVTEKGKDVELRCDPISGHTALYWYRQSLGQGLEFLIYFQGNSAPDKSGLPSDRFSAERTGGSVSTLTIQRTQQEDSAVYLCASNSEGAMNTEAFFGQGTRLTVV.

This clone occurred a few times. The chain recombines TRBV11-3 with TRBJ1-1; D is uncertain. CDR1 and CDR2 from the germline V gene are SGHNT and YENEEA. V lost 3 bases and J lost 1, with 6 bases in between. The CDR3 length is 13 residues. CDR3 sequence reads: CASSLSQNTEAFF. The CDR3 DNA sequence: TGTGCCAGCAGCTTGAGTCAGAACACTGAAGCTTTCTTT.

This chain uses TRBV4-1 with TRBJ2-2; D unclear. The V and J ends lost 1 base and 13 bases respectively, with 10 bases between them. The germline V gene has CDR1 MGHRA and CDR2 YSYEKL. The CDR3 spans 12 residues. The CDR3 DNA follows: TGCGCCAGCAGCCAAGTATTGGGCCGGCTGTTTTTT. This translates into CASSQVLGRLFF.

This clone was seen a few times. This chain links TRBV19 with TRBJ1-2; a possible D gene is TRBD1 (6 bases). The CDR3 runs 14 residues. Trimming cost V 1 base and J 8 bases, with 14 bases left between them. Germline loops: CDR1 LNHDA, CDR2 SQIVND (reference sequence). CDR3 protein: CASSIGLGARGYTF. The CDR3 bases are TGTGCCAGTAGTATAGGATTGGGGGCTCGAGGCTACACCTTC.

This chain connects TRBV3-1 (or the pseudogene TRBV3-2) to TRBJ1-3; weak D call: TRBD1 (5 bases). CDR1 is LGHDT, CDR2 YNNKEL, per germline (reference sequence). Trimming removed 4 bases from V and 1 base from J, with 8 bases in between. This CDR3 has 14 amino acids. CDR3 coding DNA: TGTGCCAGCAGCCTTCGGGGGTCTGGAAACACCATATATTTT. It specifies CASSLRGSGNTIYF.

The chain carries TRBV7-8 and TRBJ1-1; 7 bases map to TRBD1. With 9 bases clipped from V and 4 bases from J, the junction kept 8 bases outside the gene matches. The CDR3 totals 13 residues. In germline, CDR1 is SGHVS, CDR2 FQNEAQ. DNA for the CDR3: TGTGCCAGTATGGGAACAGGGGTCACTGAAGCTTTCTTT. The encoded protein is CASMGTGVTEAFF. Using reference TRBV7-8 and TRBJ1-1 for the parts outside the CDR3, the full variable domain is GAGVSQSPRYKVAKRGQDVALRCDPISGHVSLFWYQQALGQGPEFLTYFQNEAQLDKSGLPSDRFFAERPEGSVSTLKIQRTQQEDSAVYLCASMGTGVTEAFFGQGTRLTVV.

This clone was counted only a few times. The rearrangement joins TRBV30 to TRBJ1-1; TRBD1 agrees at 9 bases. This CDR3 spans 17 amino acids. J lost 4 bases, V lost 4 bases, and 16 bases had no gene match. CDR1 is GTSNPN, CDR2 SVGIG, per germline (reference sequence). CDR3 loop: CAWTVKQGATRSTEAFF. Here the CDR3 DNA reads TGTGCCTGGACTGTAAAACAGGGGGCCACTCGAAGCACTGAAGCTTTCTTT.

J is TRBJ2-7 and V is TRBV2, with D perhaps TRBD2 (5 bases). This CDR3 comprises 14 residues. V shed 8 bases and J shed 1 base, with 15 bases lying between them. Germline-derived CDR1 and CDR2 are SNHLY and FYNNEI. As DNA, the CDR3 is TGTGCCAGCCGCGGGCACGGCTTATCCTACGAGCAGTACTTC. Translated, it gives CASRGHGLSYEQYF.

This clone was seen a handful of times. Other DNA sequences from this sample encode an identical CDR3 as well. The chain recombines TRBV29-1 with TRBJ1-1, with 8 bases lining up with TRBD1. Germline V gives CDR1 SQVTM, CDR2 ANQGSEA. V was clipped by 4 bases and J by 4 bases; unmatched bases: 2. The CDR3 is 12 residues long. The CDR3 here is CSVVTGGTEAFF. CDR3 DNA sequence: TGCAGCGTTGTTACAGGGGGCACTGAAGCTTTCTTT. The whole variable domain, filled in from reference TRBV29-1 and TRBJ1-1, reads SAVISQKPSRDICQRGTSLTIQCQVDSQVTMMFWYRQQPGQSLTLIATANQGSEATYESGFVIDKFPISRPNLTFSTLTVSNMSPEDSSIYLCSVVTGGTEAFFGQGTRLTVV.

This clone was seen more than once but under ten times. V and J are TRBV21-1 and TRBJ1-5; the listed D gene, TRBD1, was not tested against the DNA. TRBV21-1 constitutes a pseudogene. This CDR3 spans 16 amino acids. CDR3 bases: TGTGCCAGCAGCATGCAGGGGCGAAGCCATCAGCGGCCCCAGCATTTT. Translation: CASSMQGRSHQRPQHF.

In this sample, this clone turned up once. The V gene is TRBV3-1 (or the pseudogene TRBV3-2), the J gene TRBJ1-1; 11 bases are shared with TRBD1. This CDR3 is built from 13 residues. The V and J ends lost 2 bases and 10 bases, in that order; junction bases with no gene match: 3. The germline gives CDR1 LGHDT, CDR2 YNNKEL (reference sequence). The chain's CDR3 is CASSQRDRGTAFF. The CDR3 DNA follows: TGTGCCAGCAGCCAAAGGGACAGGGGGACAGCTTTCTTT.

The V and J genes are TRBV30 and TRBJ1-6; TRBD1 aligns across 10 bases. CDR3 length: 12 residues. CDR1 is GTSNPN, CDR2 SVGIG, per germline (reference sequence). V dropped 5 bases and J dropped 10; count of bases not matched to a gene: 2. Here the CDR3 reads CAWAGQGSPLHF. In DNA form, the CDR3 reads TGTGCCTGGGCGGGACAGGGGTCACCCCTCCACTTT.

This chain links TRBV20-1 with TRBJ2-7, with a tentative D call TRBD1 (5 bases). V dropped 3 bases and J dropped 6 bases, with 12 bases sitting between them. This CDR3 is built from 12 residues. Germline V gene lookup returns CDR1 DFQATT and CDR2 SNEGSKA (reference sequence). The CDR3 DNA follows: TGCAGTGCTAGTCTCCAGGGTATCGAGCAGTACTTC. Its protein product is CSASLQGIEQYF.

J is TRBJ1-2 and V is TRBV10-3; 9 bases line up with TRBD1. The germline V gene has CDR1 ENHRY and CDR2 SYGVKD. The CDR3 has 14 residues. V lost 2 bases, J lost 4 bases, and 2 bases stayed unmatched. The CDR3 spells CAISETGGSYGYTF. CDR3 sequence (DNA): TGTGCCATCAGTGAGACAGGGGGCAGCTATGGCTACACCTTC.

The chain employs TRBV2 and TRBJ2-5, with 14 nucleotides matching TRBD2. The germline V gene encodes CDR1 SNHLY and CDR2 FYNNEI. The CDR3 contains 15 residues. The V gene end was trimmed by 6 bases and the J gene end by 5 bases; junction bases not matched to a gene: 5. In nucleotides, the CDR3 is TGTGCCAGCAGGACTAGCGGGGGGGTTCGGGAGACCCAGTACTTC. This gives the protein CASRTSGGVRETQYF.

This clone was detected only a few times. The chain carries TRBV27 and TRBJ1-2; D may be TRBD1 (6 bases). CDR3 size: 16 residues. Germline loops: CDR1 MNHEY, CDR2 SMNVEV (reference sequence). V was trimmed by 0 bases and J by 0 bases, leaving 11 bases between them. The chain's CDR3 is CASSLSGRTANYGYTF. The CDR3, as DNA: TGTGCCAGCAGTTTATCGGGTAGGACAGCTAACTATGGCTACACCTTC.

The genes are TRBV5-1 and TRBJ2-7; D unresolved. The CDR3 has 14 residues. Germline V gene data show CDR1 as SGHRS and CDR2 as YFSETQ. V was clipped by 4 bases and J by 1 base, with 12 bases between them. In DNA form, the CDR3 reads TGCGCCAGCAGCCCTTCTAGACCTTCCTACGAGCAGTACTTC. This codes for CASSPSRPSYEQYF.

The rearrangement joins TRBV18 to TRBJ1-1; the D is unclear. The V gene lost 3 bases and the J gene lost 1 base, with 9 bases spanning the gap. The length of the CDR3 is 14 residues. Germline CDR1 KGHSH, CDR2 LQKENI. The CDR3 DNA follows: TGTGCCAGCTCACCGTTCCGGGGGAACACTGAAGCTTTCTTT. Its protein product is CASSPFRGNTEAFF.

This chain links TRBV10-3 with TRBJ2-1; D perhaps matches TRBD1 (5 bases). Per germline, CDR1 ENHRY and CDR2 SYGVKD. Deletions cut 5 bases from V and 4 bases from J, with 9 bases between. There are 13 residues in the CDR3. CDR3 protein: CAISPTVYNEQFF. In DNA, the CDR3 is TGTGCCATCAGTCCGACAGTTTACAATGAGCAGTTCTTC.

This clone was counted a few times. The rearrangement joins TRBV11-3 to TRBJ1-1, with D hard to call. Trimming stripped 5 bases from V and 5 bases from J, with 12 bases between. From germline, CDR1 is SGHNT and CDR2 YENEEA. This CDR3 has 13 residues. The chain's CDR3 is CASSQTAGTEAFF. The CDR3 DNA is TGTGCCAGCAGCCAGACGGCGGGGACTGAAGCTTTCTTT.

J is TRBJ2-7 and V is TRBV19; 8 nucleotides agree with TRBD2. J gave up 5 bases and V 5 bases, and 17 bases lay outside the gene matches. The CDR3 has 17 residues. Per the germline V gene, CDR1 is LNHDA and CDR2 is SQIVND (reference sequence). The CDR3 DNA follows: TGTGCCAGTAGTGCGGCCGGGGGGGCTCCGCTGCTAAACGAGCAGTACTTC. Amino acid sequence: CASSAAGGAPLLNEQYF.

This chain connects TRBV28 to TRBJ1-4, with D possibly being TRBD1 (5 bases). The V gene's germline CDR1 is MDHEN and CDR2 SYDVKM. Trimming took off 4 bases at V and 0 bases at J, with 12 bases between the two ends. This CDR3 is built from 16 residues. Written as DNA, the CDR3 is TGTGCCAGCAGTTCATCACACAGGACAACTAATGAAAAACTGTTTTTT. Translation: CASSSSHRTTNEKLFF.

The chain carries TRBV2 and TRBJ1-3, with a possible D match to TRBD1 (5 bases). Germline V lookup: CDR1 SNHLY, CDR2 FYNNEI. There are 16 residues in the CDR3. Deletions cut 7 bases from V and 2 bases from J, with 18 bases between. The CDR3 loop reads CASTTGPLRAGNTIYF. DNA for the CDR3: TGTGCCAGCACCACCGGGCCCCTCAGGGCTGGAAACACCATATATTTT.